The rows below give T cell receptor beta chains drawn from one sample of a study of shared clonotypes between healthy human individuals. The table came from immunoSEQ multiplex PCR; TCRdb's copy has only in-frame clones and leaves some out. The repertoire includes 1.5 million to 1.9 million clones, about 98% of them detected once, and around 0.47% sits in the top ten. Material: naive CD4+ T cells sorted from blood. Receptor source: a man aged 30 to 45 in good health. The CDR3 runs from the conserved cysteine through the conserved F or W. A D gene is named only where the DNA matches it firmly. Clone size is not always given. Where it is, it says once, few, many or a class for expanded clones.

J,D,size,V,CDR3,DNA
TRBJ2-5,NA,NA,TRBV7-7,CASSLAGTPWGEETQYF,TGTGCCAGCAGCTTAGCCGGGACACCCTGGGGAGAAGAGACCCAGTACTTC
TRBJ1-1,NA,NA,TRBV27,CASSVDRTAEAFF,TGTGCCAGCAGTGTAGACAGGACAGCAGAAGCTTTCTTT
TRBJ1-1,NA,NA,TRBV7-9,CASSYSNTEAFF,TGTGCCAGCAGCTATTCTAACACTGAAGCTTTCTTT
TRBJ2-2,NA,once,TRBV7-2,CASSSSGTAGTGELFF,TGTGCCAGCAGCTCCTCAGGGACGGCCGGGACCGGGGAGCTGTTTTTT
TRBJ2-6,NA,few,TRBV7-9,CASSVLGSGANVLTF,TGTGCCAGCAGCGTGCTAGGATCTGGGGCCAACGTCCTGACTTTC
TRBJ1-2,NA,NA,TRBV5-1,CASTPGTANYGYTF,TGCGCCAGCACTCCCGGAACTGCTAACTATGGCTACACCTTC
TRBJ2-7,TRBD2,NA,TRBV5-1,CASSRTSGTYEQYF,TGCGCCAGCAGCCGGACTAGCGGTACCTACGAGCAGTACTTC
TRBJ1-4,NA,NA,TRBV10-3,CAISPSSLQDEKLFF,TGTGCCATCAGTCCTTCGTCCCTACAAGATGAAAAACTGTTTTTT
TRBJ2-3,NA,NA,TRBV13,CASSLRGGTDTQYF,TGTGCCAGCAGCTTGCGGGGTGGCACAGATACGCAGTATTTT
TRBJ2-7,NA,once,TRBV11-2,CASSLYPPGALSSYEQYF,TGTGCCAGCAGCTTATACCCCCCCGGGGCCCTAAGCTCCTACGAGCAGTACTTC
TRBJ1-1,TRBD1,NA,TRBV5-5,CASSLGQGAPEAFF,TGTGCCAGCAGCTTGGGACAGGGGGCCCCTGAAGCTTTCTTT
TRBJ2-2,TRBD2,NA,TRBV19,CASSIGLAGAQNTGELFF,TGTGCCAGTAGTATCGGACTAGCGGGGGCTCAGAACACCGGGGAGCTGTTTTTT
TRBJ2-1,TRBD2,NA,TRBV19,CASSIASGRAYNEQFF,TGTGCCAGTAGTATTGCGAGCGGGAGGGCCTACAATGAGCAGTTCTTC
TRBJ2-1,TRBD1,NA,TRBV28,CASSLMGQGLKNEQFF,TGTGCCAGCAGTTTAATGGGACAGGGGCTGAAAAATGAGCAGTTCTTC
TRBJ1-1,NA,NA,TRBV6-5,CASSYSGPHLGAFF,TGTGCCAGCAGTTACTCGGGACCTCACCTTGGGGCTTTCTTT
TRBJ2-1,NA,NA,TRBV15,CATSRELVAVYNEQFF,TGTGCCACCAGCAGAGAGTTGGTAGCGGTTTACAATGAGCAGTTCTTC
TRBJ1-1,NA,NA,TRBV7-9,CASSLGANTEAFF,TGTGCCAGCAGCTTAGGAGCGAACACTGAAGCTTTCTTT
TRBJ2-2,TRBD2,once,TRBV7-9,CASSLGGLAGVELFF,TGTGCCAGCAGCTTAGGTGGGCTAGCGGGAGTGGAGCTGTTTTTT
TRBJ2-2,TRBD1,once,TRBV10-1,CASRGDRNTGELFF,TGCGCCAGCAGAGGGGACAGAAACACCGGGGAGCTGTTTTTT
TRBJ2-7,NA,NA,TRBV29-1,CSVEDLRDEQYF,TGCAGCGTTGAAGATCTCAGGGACGAGCAGTACTTC
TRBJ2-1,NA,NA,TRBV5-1,CASSDGNSYNEQFF,TGCGCCAGCAGCGATGGTAACTCCTACAATGAGCAGTTCTTC
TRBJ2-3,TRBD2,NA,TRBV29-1,CSGTGGVTSSTDTQYF,TGCAGCGGCACCGGGGGGGTCACAAGTAGCACAGATACGCAGTATTTT
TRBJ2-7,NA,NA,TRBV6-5,CATGTADFGQYF,TGTGCGACCGGGACCGCCGATTTCGGGCAGTACTTC
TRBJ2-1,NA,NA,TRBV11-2,CASRSRGLSYNEQFF,TGTGCCAGCAGGTCGCGTGGCCTCTCCTACAATGAGCAGTTCTTC
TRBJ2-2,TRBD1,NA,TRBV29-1,CSVGAGGAYTGELFF,TGCAGCGTTGGGGCAGGGGGCGCCTACACCGGGGAGCTGTTTTTT
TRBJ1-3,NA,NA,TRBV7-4,CASSAIRGAGGNTIYF,TGTGCCAGCAGCGCTATTCGGGGGGCAGGCGGAAACACCATATATTTT
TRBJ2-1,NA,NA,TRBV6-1,CASRLQGWEQFF,TGTGCCAGCAGATTACAGGGTTGGGAGCAGTTCTTC
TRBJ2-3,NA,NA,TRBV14,CASSQDLLGRSGWSGDTQYF,TGTGCCAGCAGCCAAGATCTTTTGGGCAGGAGTGGATGGAGCGGAGATACGCAGTATTTT
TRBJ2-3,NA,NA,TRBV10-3,CAGKNDTDTQYF,TGTGCCGGCAAAAACGACACAGATACGCAGTATTTT
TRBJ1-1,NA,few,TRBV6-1,CASTEAGWSEAFF,TGTGCCAGCACCGAAGCCGGCTGGTCGGAAGCTTTCTTT
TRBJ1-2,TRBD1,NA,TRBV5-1,CASSRGQGNYGYTF,TGCGCCAGCAGCAGGGGACAGGGGAATTATGGCTACACCTTC